This T cell receptor beta chain emerged from a study of CD8 T cells in ankylosing spondylitis. Each TCR beta library was made by quantitative 5'-RACE that incorporated molecular barcodes. Each CDR3 protein is one row after TCRdb ran MiXCR on the 5' RACE reads. The repertoire includes some 400,000 distinct CDR3 sequences, around 20% of them detected once, and about a sixth sits in the top ten. As for this clonotype: Its antigen is not known.

Study observations and caveats: Reactive arthritis synovial fluid and blood previously showed some of these motif variants. Blood from ankylosing spondylitis patients appeared to carry a characteristic roughly 8-variant TCR beta motif. CD8+ disease-linked clones were present at relatively low frequencies in blood. As reported, disease-linked clones showed significant enrichment in matched ankylosing spondylitis synovial fluid.

The germline V gene has CDR1 MNHNS and CDR2 SASEGT. This CDR3 comprises 15 residues. The junction had 8 bases not matched to a gene; V was cut back by 5 bases and J by 5 bases. The TCR sequence derives from a male donor with ankylosing spondylitis. The sample comprised blood, either unsorted or a sorted T cell fraction (not recorded which). V and J are TRBV6-1 and TRBJ2-4; 8 bases agree with TRBD1. CDR3 residues: CASSIYRDRQNIQYF. The CDR3 DNA sequence: TGTGCCAGCAGTATCTACCGGGACAGGCAAAACATTCAGTACTTC.